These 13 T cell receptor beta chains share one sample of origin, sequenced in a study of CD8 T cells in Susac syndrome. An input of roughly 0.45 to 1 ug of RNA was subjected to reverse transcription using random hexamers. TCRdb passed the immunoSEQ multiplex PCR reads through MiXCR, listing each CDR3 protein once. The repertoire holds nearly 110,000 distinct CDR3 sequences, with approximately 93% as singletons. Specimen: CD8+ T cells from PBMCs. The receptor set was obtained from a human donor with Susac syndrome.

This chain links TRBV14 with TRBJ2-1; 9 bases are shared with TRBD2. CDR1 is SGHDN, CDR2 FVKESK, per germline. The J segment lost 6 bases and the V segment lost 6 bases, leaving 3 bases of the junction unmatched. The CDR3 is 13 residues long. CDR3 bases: TGTGCCAGCAGACGGACTAGCGTCAATGAGCAGTTCTTC. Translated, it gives CASRRTSVNEQFF.

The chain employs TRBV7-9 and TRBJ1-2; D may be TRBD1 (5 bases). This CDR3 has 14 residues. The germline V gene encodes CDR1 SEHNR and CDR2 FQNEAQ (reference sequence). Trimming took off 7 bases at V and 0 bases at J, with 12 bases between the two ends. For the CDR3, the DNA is TGTGCCAGCACCCCGGCAGGGCCTAACTATGGCTACACCTTC. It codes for CASTPAGPNYGYTF.

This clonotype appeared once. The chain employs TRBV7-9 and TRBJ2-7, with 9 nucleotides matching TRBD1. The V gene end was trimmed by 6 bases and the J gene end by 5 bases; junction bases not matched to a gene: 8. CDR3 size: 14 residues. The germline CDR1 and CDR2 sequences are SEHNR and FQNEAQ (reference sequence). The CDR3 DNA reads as TGTGCCAGCAGTATACAGGGGGCGTTGGACGAGCAGTACTTC. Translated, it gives CASSIQGALDEQYF.

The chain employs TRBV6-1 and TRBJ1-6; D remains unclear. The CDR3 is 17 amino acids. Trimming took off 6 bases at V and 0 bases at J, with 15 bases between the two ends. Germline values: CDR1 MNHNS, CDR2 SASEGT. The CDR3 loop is CASSPQTATSYNSPLHF. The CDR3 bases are TGTGCCAGCAGCCCACAAACCGCGACCTCCTATAATTCACCCCTCCACTTT.

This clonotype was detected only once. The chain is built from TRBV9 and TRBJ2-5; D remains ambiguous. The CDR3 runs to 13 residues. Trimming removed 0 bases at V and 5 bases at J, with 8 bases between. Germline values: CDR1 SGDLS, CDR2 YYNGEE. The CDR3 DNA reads TGTGCCAGCAGCGTAGGGTCGACTGAGACCCAGTACTTC. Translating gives CASSVGSTETQYF.

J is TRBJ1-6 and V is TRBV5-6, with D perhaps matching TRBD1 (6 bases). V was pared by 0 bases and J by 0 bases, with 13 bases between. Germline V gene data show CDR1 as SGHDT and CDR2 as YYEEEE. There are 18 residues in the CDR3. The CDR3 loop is CASSLAAGANSYNSPLHF. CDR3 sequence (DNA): TGTGCCAGCAGCTTGGCCGCGGGGGCCAACTCCTATAATTCACCCCTCCACTTT.

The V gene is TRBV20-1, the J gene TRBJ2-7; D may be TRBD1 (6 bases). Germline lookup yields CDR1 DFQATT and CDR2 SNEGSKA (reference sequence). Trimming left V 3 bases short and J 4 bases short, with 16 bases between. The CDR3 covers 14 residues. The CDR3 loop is CSARGRSTGYEQYF. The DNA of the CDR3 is TGCAGTGCTAGGGGTCGGAGTACAGGGTACGAGCAGTACTTC.

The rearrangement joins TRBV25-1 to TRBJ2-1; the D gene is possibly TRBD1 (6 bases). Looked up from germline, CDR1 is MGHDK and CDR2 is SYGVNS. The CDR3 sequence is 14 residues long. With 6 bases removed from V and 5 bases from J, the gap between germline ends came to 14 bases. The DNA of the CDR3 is TGTGCCAGCAGGAGGACAGCCAACGACAATGAGCAGTTCTTC. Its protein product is CASRRTANDNEQFF.

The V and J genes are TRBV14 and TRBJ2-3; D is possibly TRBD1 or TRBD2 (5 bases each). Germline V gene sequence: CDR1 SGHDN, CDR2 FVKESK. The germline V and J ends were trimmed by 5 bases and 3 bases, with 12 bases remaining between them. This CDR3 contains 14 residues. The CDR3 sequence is CASSARGVTDTQYF. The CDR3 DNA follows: TGTGCCAGCAGCGCTAGAGGGGTGACAGATACGCAGTATTTT.

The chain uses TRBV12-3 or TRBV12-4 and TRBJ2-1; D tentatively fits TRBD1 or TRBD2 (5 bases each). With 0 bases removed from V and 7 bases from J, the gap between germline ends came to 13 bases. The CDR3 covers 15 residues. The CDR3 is CASSLASGGANEQFF. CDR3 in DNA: TGTGCCAGCAGTTTAGCGTCTGGGGGAGCTAATGAGCAGTTCTTC.

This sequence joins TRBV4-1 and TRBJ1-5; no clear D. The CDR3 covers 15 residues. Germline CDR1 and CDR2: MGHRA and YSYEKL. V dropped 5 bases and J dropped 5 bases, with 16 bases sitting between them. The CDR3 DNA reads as TGCGCCAGCAGCTCCCGAGTTGGACCGGATCAGCCCCAGCATTTT. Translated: CASSSRVGPDQPQHF.

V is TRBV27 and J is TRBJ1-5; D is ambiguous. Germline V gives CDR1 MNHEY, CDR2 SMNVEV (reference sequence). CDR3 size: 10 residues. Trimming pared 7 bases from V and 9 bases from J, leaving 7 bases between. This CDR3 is CASNLRPQHF. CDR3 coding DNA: TGTGCCAGCAACCTTCGGCCCCAGCATTTT.

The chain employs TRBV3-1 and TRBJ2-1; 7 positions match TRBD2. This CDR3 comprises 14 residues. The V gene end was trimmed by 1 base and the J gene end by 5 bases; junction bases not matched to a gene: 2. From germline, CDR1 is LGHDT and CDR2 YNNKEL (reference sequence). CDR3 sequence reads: CASSQAAGDNEQFF. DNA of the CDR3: TGTGCCAGCAGCCAAGCCGCGGGGGACAATGAGCAGTTCTTC.